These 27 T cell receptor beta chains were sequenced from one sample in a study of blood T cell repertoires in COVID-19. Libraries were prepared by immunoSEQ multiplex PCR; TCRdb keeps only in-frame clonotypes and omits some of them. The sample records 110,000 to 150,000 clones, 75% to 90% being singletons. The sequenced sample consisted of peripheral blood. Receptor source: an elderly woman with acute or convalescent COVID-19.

The CDR3 DNA sequence: TGTGCCAGTAGTAAGGGACTAGCGGGGGTTGAGACCCAGTACTTC. Its protein is CASSKGLAGVETQYF. The rearrangement uses TRBV19 and TRBJ2-5, with 14 bases identical to TRBD2. CDR3 length: 15 amino acids. CDR1 is LNHDA and CDR2 is SQIVND in the germline V gene (reference sequence). J was trimmed by 5 bases and V by 4 bases; bases with no gene match: 3. The full variable domain, rest sourced from reference TRBV19 and TRBJ2-5, is DGGITQSPKYLFRKEGQNVTLSCEQNLNHDAMYWYRQDPGQGLRLIYYSQIVNDFQKGDIAEGYSVSREKKESFPLTVTSAQKNPTAFYLCASSKGLAGVETQYFGPGTRLLVL.

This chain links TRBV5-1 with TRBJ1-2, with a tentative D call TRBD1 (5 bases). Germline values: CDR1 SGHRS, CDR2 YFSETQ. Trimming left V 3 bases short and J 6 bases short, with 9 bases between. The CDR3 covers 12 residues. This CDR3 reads CASSYGTDGYTF. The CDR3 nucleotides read TGCGCCAGCAGCTATGGGACTGATGGCTACACCTTC.

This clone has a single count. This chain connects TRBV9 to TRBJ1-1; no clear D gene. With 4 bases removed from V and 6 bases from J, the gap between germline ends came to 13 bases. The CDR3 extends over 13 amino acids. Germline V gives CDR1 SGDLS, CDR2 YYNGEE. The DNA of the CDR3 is TGTGCCAGCAGCTTGTCCGAGAGAGCTGAAGCTTTCTTT. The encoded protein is CASSLSERAEAFF.

The CDR3 sequence is CASSFGWQATEYGYTF. For the CDR3, the DNA is TGTGCCAGCAGTTTTGGTTGGCAGGCGACCGAGTATGGCTACACCTTC. V usage is TRBV27 and J usage is TRBJ1-2; D uncertain. V was clipped by 3 bases and J by 5 bases, with 19 bases between them. The CDR3 totals 16 residues. Germline CDR1 and CDR2: MNHEY and SMNVEV (reference sequence).

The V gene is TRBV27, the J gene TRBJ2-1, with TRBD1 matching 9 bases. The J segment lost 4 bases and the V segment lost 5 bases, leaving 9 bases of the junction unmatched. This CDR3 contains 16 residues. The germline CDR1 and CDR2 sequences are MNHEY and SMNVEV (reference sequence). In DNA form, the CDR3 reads TGTGCCAGCAGTCCCCTTGGACAGGGGACTTACAATGAGCAGTTCTTC. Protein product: CASSPLGQGTYNEQFF.

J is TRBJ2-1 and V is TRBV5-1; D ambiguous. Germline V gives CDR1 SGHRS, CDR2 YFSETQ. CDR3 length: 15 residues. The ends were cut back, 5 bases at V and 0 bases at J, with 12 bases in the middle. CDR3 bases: TGCGCCAGCAGACTGATGGGCAGCTCCTACAATGAGCAGTTCTTC. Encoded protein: CASRLMGSSYNEQFF.

For the CDR3, the DNA is TGTGCCAGCAGTTTGTCAGGGGGAAACTATGGCTACACCTTC. Protein: CASSLSGGNYGYTF. The rearrangement links TRBV11-2 to TRBJ1-2; 7 positions match TRBD1. With 6 bases clipped from V and 2 bases from J, the junction kept 6 bases outside the gene matches. Germline CDR1 reads SGHAT; CDR2 reads FQNNGV. This CDR3 contains 14 residues.

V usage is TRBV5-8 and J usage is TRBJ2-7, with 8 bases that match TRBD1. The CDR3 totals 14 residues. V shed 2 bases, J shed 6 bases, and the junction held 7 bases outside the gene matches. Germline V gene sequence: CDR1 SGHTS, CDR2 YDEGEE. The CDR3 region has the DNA TGTGCCAGCAGCTTCAGGGGACAGGTGGTCGAGCAGTACTTC. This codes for CASSFRGQVVEQYF.

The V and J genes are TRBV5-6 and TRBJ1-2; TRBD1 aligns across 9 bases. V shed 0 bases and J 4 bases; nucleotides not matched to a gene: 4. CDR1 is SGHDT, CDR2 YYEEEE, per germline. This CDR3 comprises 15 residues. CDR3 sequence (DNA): TGTGCCAGCAGCTTGGTAGGACAGGGGTTCTATGGCTACACCTTC. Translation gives CASSLVGQGFYGYTF.

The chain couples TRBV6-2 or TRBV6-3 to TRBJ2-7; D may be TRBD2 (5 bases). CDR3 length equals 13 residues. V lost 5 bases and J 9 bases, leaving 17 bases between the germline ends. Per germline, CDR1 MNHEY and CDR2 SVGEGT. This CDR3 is CASSPPGGVGQYF. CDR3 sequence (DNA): TGTGCCAGCAGTCCCCCAGGAGGAGTTGGGCAGTACTTC.

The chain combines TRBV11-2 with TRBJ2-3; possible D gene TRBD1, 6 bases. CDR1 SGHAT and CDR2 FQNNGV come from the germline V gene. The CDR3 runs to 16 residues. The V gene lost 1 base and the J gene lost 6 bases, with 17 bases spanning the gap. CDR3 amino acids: CASSLVGQRVTDTQYF. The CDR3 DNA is TGTGCCAGCAGCTTAGTGGGACAAAGGGTAACGGATACGCAGTATTTT.

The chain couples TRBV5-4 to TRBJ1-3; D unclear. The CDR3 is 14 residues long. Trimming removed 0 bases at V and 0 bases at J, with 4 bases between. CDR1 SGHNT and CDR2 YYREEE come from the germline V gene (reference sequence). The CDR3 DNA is TGTGCCAGCAGCTTGGCTTCCTCTGGAAACACCATATATTTT. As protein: CASSLASSGNTIYF.

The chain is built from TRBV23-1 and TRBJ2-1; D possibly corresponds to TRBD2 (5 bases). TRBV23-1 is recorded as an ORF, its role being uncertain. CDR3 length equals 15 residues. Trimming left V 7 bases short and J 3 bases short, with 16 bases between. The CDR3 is CASTGRSGGYNEQFF. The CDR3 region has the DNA TGCGCCAGCACTGGACGCTCAGGAGGCTACAATGAGCAGTTCTTC.

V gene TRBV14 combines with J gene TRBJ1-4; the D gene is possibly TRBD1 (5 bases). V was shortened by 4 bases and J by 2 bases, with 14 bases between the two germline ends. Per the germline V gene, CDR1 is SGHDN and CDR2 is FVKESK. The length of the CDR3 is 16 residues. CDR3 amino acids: CASSRRRGSTNEKLFF. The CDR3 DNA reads TGTGCCAGCAGCCGTCGACGGGGGTCCACTAATGAAAAACTGTTTTTT.

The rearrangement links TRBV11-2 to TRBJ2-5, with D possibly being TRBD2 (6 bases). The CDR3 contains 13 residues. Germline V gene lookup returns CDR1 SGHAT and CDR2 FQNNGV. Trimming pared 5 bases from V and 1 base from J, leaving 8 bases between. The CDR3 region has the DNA TGTGCCAGCAGCAGGGACTTCCAAGAGACCCAGTACTTC. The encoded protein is CASSRDFQETQYF.

CDR3 sequence reads: CAWSEKGQGYTIYF. CDR3 DNA sequence: TGTGCCTGGAGTGAGAAGGGACAGGGATACACCATATATTTT. The chain links TRBV30 to TRBJ1-3; TRBD1 matches at 9 bases. Germline V gene sequence: CDR1 GTSNPN, CDR2 SVGIG (reference sequence). V shed 1 base, J shed 8 bases, and the junction held 6 bases outside the gene matches. The CDR3 extends over 14 amino acids.

CDR3 region: CASSVRDNGYTF. For the CDR3, the DNA is TGTGCCAGCAGTGTCCGGGACAACGGCTACACCTTC. The J gene is TRBJ1-2, the V gene TRBV2; perhaps TRBD1 as D (6 bases). The CDR3 has 12 residues. Between the trimmed V and J ends, which lost 4 bases and 8 bases, there was a span of 11 bases. The germline V gene has CDR1 SNHLY and CDR2 FYNNEI.

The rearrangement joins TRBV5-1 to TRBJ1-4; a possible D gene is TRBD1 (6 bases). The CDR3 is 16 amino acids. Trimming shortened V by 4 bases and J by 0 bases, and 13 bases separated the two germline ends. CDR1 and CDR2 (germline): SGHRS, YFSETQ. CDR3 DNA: TGCGCCAGCAGCCCCGGGGGGGCCACAACTAATGAAAAACTGTTTTTT. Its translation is CASSPGGATTNEKLFF.

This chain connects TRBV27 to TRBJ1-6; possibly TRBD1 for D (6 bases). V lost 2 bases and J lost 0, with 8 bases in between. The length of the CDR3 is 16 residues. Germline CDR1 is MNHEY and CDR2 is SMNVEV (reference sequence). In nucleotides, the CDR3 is TGTGCCAGCAGTTTAACAGGGAGCTCCTATAATTCACCCCTCCACTTT. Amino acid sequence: CASSLTGSSYNSPLHF.

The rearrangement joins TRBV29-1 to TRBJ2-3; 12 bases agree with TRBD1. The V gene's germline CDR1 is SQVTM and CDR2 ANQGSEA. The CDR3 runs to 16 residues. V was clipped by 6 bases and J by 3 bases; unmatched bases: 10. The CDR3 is CSVTLPGQGATDTQYF. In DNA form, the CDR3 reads TGCAGCGTAACTCTTCCGGGACAGGGGGCGACAGATACGCAGTATTTT.

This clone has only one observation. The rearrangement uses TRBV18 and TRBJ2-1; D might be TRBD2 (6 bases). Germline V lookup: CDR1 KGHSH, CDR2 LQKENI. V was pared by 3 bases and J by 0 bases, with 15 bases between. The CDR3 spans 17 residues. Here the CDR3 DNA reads TGTGCCAGCTCACCGGAGGGTGGAAGGGGCTCCTACAATGAGCAGTTCTTC. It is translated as CASSPEGGRGSYNEQFF.

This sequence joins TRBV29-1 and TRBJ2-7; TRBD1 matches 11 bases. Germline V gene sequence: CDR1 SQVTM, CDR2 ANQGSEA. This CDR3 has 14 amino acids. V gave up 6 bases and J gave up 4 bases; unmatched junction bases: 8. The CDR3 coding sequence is TGCAGCGTCAGACGGACAGGGGGCATTTACGAGCAGTACTTC. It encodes CSVRRTGGIYEQYF.

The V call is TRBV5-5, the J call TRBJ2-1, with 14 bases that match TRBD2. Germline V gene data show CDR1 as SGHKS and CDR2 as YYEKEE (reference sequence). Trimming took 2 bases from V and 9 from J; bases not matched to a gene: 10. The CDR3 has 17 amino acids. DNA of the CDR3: TGTGCCAGCAGCTTCGGGACTAGCGGGGGTAAGGATAGTGAGCAGTTCTTC. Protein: CASSFGTSGGKDSEQFF.

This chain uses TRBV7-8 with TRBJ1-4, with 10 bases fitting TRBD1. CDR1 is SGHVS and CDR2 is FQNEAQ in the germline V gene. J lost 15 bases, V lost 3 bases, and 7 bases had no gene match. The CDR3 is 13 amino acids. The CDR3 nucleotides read TGTGCCAGCAGCTTGACAGGGGGCGTTTTGATGTTTTTT. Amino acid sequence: CASSLTGGVLMFF.

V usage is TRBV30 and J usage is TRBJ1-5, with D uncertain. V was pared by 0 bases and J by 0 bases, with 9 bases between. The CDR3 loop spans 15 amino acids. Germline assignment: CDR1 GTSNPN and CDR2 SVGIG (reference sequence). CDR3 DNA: TGTGCCTGGAGTGTAGGAGGGTCTAGCAATCAGCCCCAGCATTTT. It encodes CAWSVGGSSNQPQHF.

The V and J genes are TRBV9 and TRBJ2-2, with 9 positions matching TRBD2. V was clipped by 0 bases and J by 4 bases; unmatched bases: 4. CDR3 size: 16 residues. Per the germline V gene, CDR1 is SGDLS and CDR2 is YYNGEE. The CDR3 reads CASSVVPSGATGELFF. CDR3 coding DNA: TGTGCCAGCAGCGTAGTCCCTAGCGGGGCCACCGGGGAGCTGTTTTTT.

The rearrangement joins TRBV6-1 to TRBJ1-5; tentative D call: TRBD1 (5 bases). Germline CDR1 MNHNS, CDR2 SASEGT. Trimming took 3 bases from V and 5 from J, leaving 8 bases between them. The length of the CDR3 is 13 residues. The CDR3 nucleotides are TGTGCCAGCAGTGACCTAGGGGATCAGCCCCAGCATTTT. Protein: CASSDLGDQPQHF.